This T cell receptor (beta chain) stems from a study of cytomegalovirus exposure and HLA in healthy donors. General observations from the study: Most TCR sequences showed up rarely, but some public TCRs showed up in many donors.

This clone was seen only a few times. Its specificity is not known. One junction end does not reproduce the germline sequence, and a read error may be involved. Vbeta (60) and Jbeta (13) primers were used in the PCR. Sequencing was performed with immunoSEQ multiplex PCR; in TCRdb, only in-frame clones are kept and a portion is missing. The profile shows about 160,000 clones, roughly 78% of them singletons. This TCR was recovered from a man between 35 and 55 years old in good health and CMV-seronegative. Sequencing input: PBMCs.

CDR3 sequence (DNA): TGTGCCACCAGCAGAGGGGGACTGAGCTGGGCGAATACCGGGGAGCTGTTTTTT. Translated: CATSRGGLSWANTGELFF. The chain couples TRBV15 to TRBJ2-2; D might be TRBD2 (6 bases). This CDR3 has 18 residues. Germline V gene sequence: CDR1 LNHNV, CDR2 YYDKDF (reference sequence).